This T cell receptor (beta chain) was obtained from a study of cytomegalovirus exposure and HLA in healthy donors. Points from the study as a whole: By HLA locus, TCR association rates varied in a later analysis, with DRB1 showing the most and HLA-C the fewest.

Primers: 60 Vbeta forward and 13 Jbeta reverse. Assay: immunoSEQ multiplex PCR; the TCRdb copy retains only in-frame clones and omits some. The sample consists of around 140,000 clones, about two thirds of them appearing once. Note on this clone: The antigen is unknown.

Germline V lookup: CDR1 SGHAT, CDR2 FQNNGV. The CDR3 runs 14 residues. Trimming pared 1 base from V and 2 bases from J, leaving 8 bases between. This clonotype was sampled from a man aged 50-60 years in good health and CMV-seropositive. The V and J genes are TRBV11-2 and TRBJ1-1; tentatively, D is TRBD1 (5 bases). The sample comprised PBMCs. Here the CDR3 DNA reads TGTGCCAGCAGCTTAGTGGGGGGTAACACTGAAGCTTTCTTT. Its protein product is CASSLVGGNTEAFF.